These T cell receptor beta chains were read from a single sample in a study of blood T cell repertoires in COVID-19. The data were produced by immunoSEQ multiplex PCR, yet TCRdb's version contains in-frame clones alone and is incomplete. The sample holds 290,000 or so clones, more than 85% seen once. Sequencing was carried out using peripheral blood. The source is a man in his sixties or seventies with acute or convalescent COVID-19. Each CDR3 is given with its conserved first and last residue.

CDR3aa,v_gene,j_gene
CASFPDRGRAGELFF,TRBV5-5,TRBJ2-2
CASSKCGQGNTIYF,TRBV21-1,TRBJ1-3
CATVGRLAGDYNEQFF,TRBV15,TRBJ2-1
CASSSRTGLQPQHF,TRBV19,TRBJ1-5
CASSKCPPGQGTSGANVLTF,TRBV21-1,TRBJ2-6
CASSLRQGWTNSPLHF,TRBV28,TRBJ1-6
CASSQGPASEGEQFF,TRBV11-3,TRBJ2-1
CASTDTGGNDGYTF,TRBV19,TRBJ1-2
CASNQYRGAAFF,TRBV7-2,TRBJ1-1
CASSLSAGGLNEQFF,TRBV7-2,TRBJ2-1
CASSIGGVATDTQYF,TRBV19,TRBJ2-3
CASTQQPSGNTIYF,TRBV18,TRBJ1-3
CASSRDSYNEQFF,TRBV4-2,TRBJ2-1
CASSLNGHTEAFF,TRBV27,TRBJ1-1
CASSASRASSGNTIYF,TRBV7-2,TRBJ1-3
CASSIGQVGNEKLFF,TRBV9,TRBJ1-4
CSVVRDSNGGTQYF,TRBV29-1,TRBJ2-5
CASSFSGRAGELFF,TRBV11-3,TRBJ2-2
CASSLGQGGRETQYF,TRBV6-6,TRBJ2-5
CASSLRQGAVNTGELFF,TRBV7-3,TRBJ2-2
CASSPGQGSEQYF,TRBV12-3/TRBV12-4,TRBJ2-7
CASNTVQVDYEQYF,TRBV28,TRBJ2-7
CASSLVGGPYNEQFF,TRBV28,TRBJ2-1
CATPDRVAYEQYF,TRBV27,TRBJ2-7
CASSLSGGTETQYF,TRBV7-2,TRBJ2-5
CASSIVLGGTDTQYF,TRBV2,TRBJ2-3
CASSQGGVEAFF,TRBV3-1/TRBV3-2,TRBJ1-1
CASSSPTGAQNMNTEAFF,TRBV27,TRBJ1-1
CASSLGGRAFDTGELFF,TRBV27,TRBJ2-2
CASSPRGAGEGNEQFF,TRBV7-2,TRBJ2-1
CASGSGHRGLGQPQHF,TRBV2,TRBJ1-5
CASSQDRATGGYTF,TRBV3-1/TRBV3-2,TRBJ1-2
CASSKAHGYEQYF,TRBV21-1,TRBJ2-7
CASSFFPSGEQYF,TRBV11-3,TRBJ2-7
CASSIDLMSGGRNSPLHF,TRBV19,TRBJ1-6
CASSERGQGSSPLHF,TRBV2,TRBJ1-6
CASSVQAEIANTGELFF,TRBV9,TRBJ2-2
CASSLGRKLFF,TRBV7-2,TRBJ1-4
CASSPDSSYEQYF,TRBV6-2/TRBV6-3,TRBJ2-7
CSAAGQGSPGNEQFF,TRBV29-1,TRBJ2-1
CASSVGPGDTEAFF,TRBV9,TRBJ1-1
CASSPPKTGSQETQYF,TRBV18,TRBJ2-5
CASSAGTGDFSPLHF,TRBV19,TRBJ1-6
CASSYDRVGGYTF,TRBV5-4,TRBJ1-2
CASSIGSGFETQYF,TRBV5-1,TRBJ2-5
CASSPPGGGEQFF,TRBV5-4,TRBJ2-1
CATTGQRISYEQYF,TRBV10-3,TRBJ2-7